This T cell receptor beta chain was identified during a study of blood T cells in healthy people across ages (dated by TCRdb to 2015 to 2017). Regarding the study in general: In model experiments, template switching captured about one uniquely barcoded TCR beta cDNA molecule for every two T cells. The study measured age-related changes in TCR beta repertoire diversity using deep sequencing normalized with unique cDNA molecular identifiers. The donors were divided into four age groups: young (average around 16 years), middle-aged (roughly 40), aged (about 62) and long-lived (about 90). Two additional independent replicas of 1 million unique cDNA reads from the same blood draw were analyzed for two donors (one aged 18 to 29 and one aged 80 or older).

The investigation overall reported the following: Estimates of total diversity based on one million sequenced T cells were regarded as lower bounds and as underestimates. Conclusive comparison of naive and antigen-experienced compartments was prevented by the profiling of bulk unsorted PBMCs. Observed TCR beta diversity per million T cells fell roughly linearly with age, and a significant reduction was already apparent by age roughly 40. Because the CMV infection status of the donors was unknown, age-related changes in expanded clonotypes may potentially have been confounded. The long-lived group showed more naive CD4+ T cells, fewer expanded clones and increased TCR diversity than the aged group, suggesting age selection. There was a strong correlation between observed TCR beta diversity and the percentage of naive T cells measured by flow cytometry.

With regard to this clonotype: Its antigen is unknown. It has no much larger one-base neighbor in the sample; base qualities were not kept.

The 39 donors, aged 6 to 90 years, were systemically healthy Caucasian individuals from Russia. Approximately 9 milliliters of peripheral blood were collected from each donor into EDTA-treated Vacutainer tubes. PBMCs were isolated by Ficoll-Paque density-gradient centrifugation, with at least 6 million obtained per sample. Trizol reagent was used to extract total RNA from PBMCs, with at least 5 micrograms per sample. For every donor, flow cytometry on a PBMC aliquot measured the percentage of naive CD45RAhigh/CD27high T cells. Library prep was done by 5' RACE. Sequenced using an Illumina HiSeq 2500. A second about 7 to 11 cycle PCR used a sample-barcoded 5' primer and a J-beta primer mix. A template-switch 5' adaptor carrying 12 random nucleotides introduced a unique molecular identifier onto each TCR beta cDNA molecule. Each sample yielded at least 3 million CDR3-containing paired-end reads. All of the RNA was converted into first-strand cDNA using the Mint cDNA synthesis kit, with a TRBC-specific oligonucleotide serving as the primer. After uracil-DNA glycosylase treatment, a first 18-cycle PCR used universal primers M1SS and BC2_uni_R on all cDNA. Per the authors' processing: For normalization, 1 million high-quality reads were randomly selected from each sample, with every read carrying a distinct molecular identifier. Reads sharing molecular identifiers were discarded rather than binned into consensus sequences. MiTCR, run with a Q25 quality threshold and the strictest error-elimination algorithm, handled CDR3 identification, clonotype clustering and error correction. A nonparametric unseen species model using Euler transformation provided a lower-bound estimate of total TCR beta diversity. TCRdb applied fastp at Q25 and MiXCR to the public reads, then kept only in-frame beta chains. Each entry is one CDR3 protein sequence, shown with its most common DNA and genes. TCRdb assigned the V and J calls; the authors' analysis was not used. The sample profile shows nearly 800,000 distinct CDR3 sequences; approximately 25% of them were found once. The ten most abundant clones make up 3.7% of the sample.

These data also featured in a second study, about T cells of mothers and their children. Per that second paper: Donors were nine systemically healthy Caucasian individuals: three mothers and their six children. cDNA synthesis used all of the extracted RNA, with around 1.4 ug of RNA in each 15 ul reaction. In the second PCR, the M1S primer introduced both the sample barcodes and 2-4 random nucleotides. Each mother yielded over 8 million TCR beta CDR3 reads and each child roughly 3 million reads. Thymic selection similarly shapes TCR recombination output in related and unrelated pairs, with minor effect from inherited differences. Normalized repertoire overlap was always slightly but never significantly higher in related than unrelated mother-child pairs. No persistent microchimeric T cell clones were found, with a detection sensitivity of approximately 110 clones per million clonotypes. Deep NGS was used in the study to compare the TCR beta repertoires of mothers and children and to look for features that separate related mother-child pairs from unrelated individuals. Mothers averaged approximately 40 +/- 4 years of age and children averaged about 10 +/- 4 years. Libraries were sequenced on Illumina HiSeq 2000 with 100+100 nt paired-end reads after adapter ligation with NEBNext reagents. To prevent cross-contamination, the mother and child libraries were prepared a month apart and were sequenced in separate runs. Each donor had between 500,000 and 2,000,000 distinct TCR beta clonotypes identified. Naive TCR beta clonotypes were estimated from low-frequency clonotypes matched to each donor's FACS-determined naive share, without sorting.

The sequenced sample consisted of blood. The clonotype comes from a boy younger than 18 in good health.

The CDR3 region reads CASSYRTGVGYTF. In nucleotides, the sequence is TGTGCCAGCAGTTACCGGACAGGGGTTGGCTACACCTTC. The chain links TRBV6-5 with TRBJ1-2; 9 bases in between match TRBD1. Spanning cysteine to phenylalanine, the CDR3 consists of 13 amino acids. CDR3 DNA only is kept here, 39 bases in frame from base 1. The germline V gene supplies CDR1 MNHEY and CDR2 SVGAGI. Unmatched junction bases come to 2, with V trimmed by 2 bases and J by 7 bases.